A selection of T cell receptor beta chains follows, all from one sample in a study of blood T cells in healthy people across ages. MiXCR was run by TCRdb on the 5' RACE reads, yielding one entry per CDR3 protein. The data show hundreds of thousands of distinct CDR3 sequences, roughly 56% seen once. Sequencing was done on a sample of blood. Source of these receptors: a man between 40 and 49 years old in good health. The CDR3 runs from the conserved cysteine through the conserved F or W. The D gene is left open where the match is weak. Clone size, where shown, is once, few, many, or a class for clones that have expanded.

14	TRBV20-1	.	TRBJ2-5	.	CSGRTDGAEETQYF	TGCAGTGGTAGGACGGATGGGGCTGAAGAGACCCAGTACTTC
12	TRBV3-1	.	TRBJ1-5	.	CASSHEGQPQHF	TGTGCCAGCAGCCACGAGGGTCAGCCCCAGCATTTT
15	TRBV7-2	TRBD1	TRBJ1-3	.	CASSPTTGVGNTIYF	TGTGCCAGCAGCCCAACTACAGGGGTTGGAAACACCATATATTTT
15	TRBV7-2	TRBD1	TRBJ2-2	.	CASSLTGQIPGELFF	TGTGCCAGCAGCTTAACGGGACAGATCCCCGGGGAGCTGTTTTTT
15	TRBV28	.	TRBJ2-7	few	CASSFSTRQKYEQYF	TGTGCCAGCAGTTTCTCTACCCGACAGAAATACGAGCAGTACTTC
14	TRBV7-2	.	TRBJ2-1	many	CASSLEQAGDEQFF	TGTGCCAGCAGCTTAGAGCAGGCTGGCGATGAGCAGTTCTTC
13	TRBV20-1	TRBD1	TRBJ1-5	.	CSVGTGVVQPQHF	TGCAGTGTGGGGACAGGGGTGGTTCAGCCCCAGCATTTT
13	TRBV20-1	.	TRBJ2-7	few	CSAAHRVSYEQYF	TGCAGTGCCGCCCATAGAGTTTCCTACGAGCAGTACTTC
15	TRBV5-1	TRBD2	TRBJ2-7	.	CASRSGTSGLYEQYF	TGCGCCAGCAGATCCGGGACTAGCGGTCTCTACGAGCAGTACTTC
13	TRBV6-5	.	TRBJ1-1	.	CASRPVGNTEAFF	TGTGCCAGCAGGCCCGTAGGGAACACTGAAGCTTTCTTT
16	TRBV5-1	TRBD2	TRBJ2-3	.	CASSLEALAGVDTQYF	TGCGCCAGCAGCTTGGAAGCTTTGGCGGGAGTAGATACGCAGTATTTT
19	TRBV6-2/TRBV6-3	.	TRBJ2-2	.	CASSSTSRYTKRGTGELFF	TGTGCCAGCAGTTCAACATCACGGTACACTAAGCGCGGCACCGGGGAGCTGTTTTTT
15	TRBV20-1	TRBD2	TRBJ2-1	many	CSAMQLAGSLDEQFF	TGCAGTGCTATGCAACTAGCGGGGTCCTTGGATGAGCAGTTCTTC
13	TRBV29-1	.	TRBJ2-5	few	CSVGSLNWETQYF	TGCAGCGTTGGTTCCTTGAATTGGGAGACCCAGTACTTC
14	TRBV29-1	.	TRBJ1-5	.	CSVGSDISNQPQHF	TGCAGCGTTGGGTCCGATATTAGCAATCAGCCCCAGCATTTT
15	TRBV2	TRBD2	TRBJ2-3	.	CASRSVAGRTDTQYF	TGTGCCAGCAGGTCTGTAGCGGGACGCACAGATACGCAGTATTTT
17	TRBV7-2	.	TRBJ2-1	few	CASSLVAGLSSYNEQFF	TGTGCCAGCAGCTTAGTTGCGGGACTCAGCTCCTACAATGAGCAGTTCTTC
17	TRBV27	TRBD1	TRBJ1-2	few	CASSPRQGRFKVDGYTF	TGTGCCAGCAGTCCCCGACAGGGGAGGTTTAAAGTAGATGGCTACACCTTC
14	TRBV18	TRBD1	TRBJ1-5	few	CASSPNRGNQPQHF	TGTGCCAGCTCACCAAACAGGGGGAATCAGCCCCAGCATTTT
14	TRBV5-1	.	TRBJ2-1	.	CASMKVSSDNEQFF	TGCGCCAGCATGAAGGTCTCCTCCGACAATGAGCAGTTCTTC
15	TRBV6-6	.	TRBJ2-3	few	CASRERRGRTDTQYF	TGTGCCAGCAGGGAAAGGCGGGGTCGGACAGATACGCAGTATTTT
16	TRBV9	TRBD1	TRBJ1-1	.	CASSKTGTGMNTEAFF	TGTGCCAGCAGCAAAACCGGGACAGGGATGAACACTGAAGCTTTCTTT
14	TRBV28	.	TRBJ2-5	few	CASGTRLSQETQYF	TGTGCCAGCGGAACTCGACTGAGCCAAGAGACCCAGTACTTC
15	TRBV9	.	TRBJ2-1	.	CASSVDGEAFGEQFF	TGTGCCAGCAGCGTAGACGGGGAAGCGTTTGGTGAGCAGTTCTTC
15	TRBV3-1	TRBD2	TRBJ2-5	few	CASSHPGGDRETQYF	TGTGCCAGCAGCCACCCTGGGGGGGACCGAGAGACCCAGTACTTC
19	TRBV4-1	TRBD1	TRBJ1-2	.	CASSQEFFRLRQGDYGYTF	TGCGCCAGCAGCCAAGAATTTTTCCGTTTGAGGCAGGGGGACTATGGCTACACCTTC
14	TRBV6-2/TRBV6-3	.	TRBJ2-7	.	CASRPAGTGYEQYF	TGTGCCAGCAGACCTGCCGGGACTGGCTACGAGCAGTACTTC
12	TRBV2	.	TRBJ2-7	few	CASGTDSYEQYF	TGTGCCAGCGGGACGGACAGCTACGAGCAGTACTTC
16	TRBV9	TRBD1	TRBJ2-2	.	CASSVTGQGATGELFF	TGTGCCAGCAGCGTAACGGGACAGGGGGCAACCGGGGAGCTGTTTTTT
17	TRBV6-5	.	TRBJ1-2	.	CASSYWGHHSDNYGYTF	TGTGCCAGCAGTTACTGGGGACACCACTCAGACAACTATGGCTACACCTTC
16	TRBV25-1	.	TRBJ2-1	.	CASSGEGARAYNEQFF	TGTGCCAGCAGTGGGGAAGGTGCCAGGGCGTACAATGAGCAGTTCTTC
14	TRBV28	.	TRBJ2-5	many	CASSLGGEQETQYF	TGTGCCAGCAGTTTAGGCGGGGAGCAAGAGACCCAGTACTTC
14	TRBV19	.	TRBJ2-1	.	CASSISLAYNEQFF	TGTGCCAGTAGTATTTCGCTCGCCTACAATGAGCAGTTCTTC
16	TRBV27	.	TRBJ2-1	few	CASSPHRRVVNNEQFF	TGTGCCAGCAGCCCACACCGGAGGGTGGTCAACAATGAGCAGTTCTTC
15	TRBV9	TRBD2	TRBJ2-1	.	CASSAKREFIDEQFF	TGTGCCAGCAGCGCCAAGCGGGAGTTCATAGATGAGCAGTTCTTC
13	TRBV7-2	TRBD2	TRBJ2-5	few	CASSAFTGGEQYF	TGTGCCAGCAGCGCCTTCACGGGGGGGGAGCAGTACTTC
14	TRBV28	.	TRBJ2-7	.	CASSSDKSSYEQYF	TGTGCCAGCAGTAGTGACAAGAGCTCCTACGAGCAGTACTTC
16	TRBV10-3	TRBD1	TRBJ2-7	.	CAISESRGTASYEQYF	TGTGCCATCAGTGAGTCGAGAGGGACAGCCTCCTACGAGCAGTACTTC
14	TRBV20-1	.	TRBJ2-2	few	CSARGQGNTGELFF	TGCAGTGCTAGGGGCCAGGGTAACACCGGGGAGCTGTTTTTT
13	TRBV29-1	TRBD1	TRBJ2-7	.	CSVLTGSSYEQYF	TGCAGCGTTCTGACAGGGAGCTCCTACGAGCAGTACTTC
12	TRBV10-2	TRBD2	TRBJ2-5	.	CASRAGGQEQYF	TGCGCCAGTCGAGCGGGAGGGCAAGAGCAGTACTTC